This T cell receptor beta chain was sequenced during a study of breast tumors, draining lymph nodes, adjacent tissues. Points from the study as a whole: Tumor and nontumor repertoires were significantly more similar in luminal-like than in basal-like breast cancer. That most tumor T cells come from lymph nodes remained unproven. Tumors had less TCR diversity than lymph nodes, more than nontumor tissue.

Samples came from axillary lymph nodes draining the breast cancer. At least ten counts were recorded for this clonotype. The target antigen is unknown. One entry per CDR3 protein, called by TCRdb with MiXCR from the multiplex PCR reads. The repertoire includes some 97,000 distinct CDR3 sequences, about 20% of them detected once, and under 1.5% sits in the top ten. V shed 2 bases and J shed 5 bases, with 12 bases lying between them. The germline CDR1 and CDR2 sequences are SGHTA and FQGNSA. This CDR3 has 14 amino acids. The V call is TRBV7-2, the J call TRBJ2-5; D may be TRBD2 (6 bases). Sequenced material: axillary lymph node tissue. The sequence was collected from a female donor with breast cancer. Some clones in this sample may be carry-over from other donors' samples. CDR3 nucleotide sequence: TGTGCCAGCAGCTTATCCGCGGGGTATGAGACCCAGTACTTC. Translated: CASSLSAGYETQYF.